This is a list of T cell receptor beta chains from one sample in a study of HIV-infected children after antiretroviral therapy interruption. TCRdb re-called the 3' RACE reads with MiXCR, one entry per CDR3 protein. This sample yields about 89,000 distinct CDR3 sequences, of which 5.5% to 8.5% are seen a single time; around 1.1% belongs to the top ten. The sequenced sample was CD45RA+ CD4+ T cells from PBMCs, pooled from several time points, obtained from a donor given antiretroviral therapy, either interrupted or continuous. All receptors come from a pool of human donors with HIV. CDR3s leave out the opening cysteine and the closing phenylalanine or tryptophan. The order of the fields is D gene, V gene, CDR3 protein. D genes are given only for firm matches.

D gene: .
V gene: TRBV6-6
CDR3 protein: ASHRDRGNSPLH

D gene: .
V gene: TRBV27
CDR3 protein: ASSLFGARPDTQY

D gene: .
V gene: TRBV28
CDR3 protein: ASSLYGGDAESGANVLT

D gene: .
V gene: TRBV10-1
CDR3 protein: ASSDGGNTEAF

D gene: .
V gene: TRBV20-1
CDR3 protein: SAGREKLF

D gene: .
V gene: TRBV30
CDR3 protein: AWMGLQSTDTQY

D gene: TRBD1
V gene: TRBV11-3
CDR3 protein: ASSYRGEGQY

D gene: TRBD1
V gene: TRBV28
CDR3 protein: ASSRSQGATGELF

D gene: TRBD2
V gene: TRBV2
CDR3 protein: ASSESFGRLAGDTQY

D gene: TRBD2
V gene: TRBV2
CDR3 protein: ASIMGLAGAKNTGELF

D gene: .
V gene: TRBV14
CDR3 protein: ASSPTAGPTEAF

D gene: .
V gene: TRBV6-6
CDR3 protein: ASSYQRMGMNTEAF

D gene: TRBD2
V gene: TRBV12-3/TRBV12-4
CDR3 protein: ASSLKLETSGTDTQY

D gene: .
V gene: TRBV12-3/TRBV12-4
CDR3 protein: ASSFRTRTDYSNQPQH

D gene: TRBD1
V gene: TRBV18
CDR3 protein: ASSPGQGAQPQH

D gene: .
V gene: TRBV10-3
CDR3 protein: AISGLKWTGNTGELF

D gene: .
V gene: TRBV7-9
CDR3 protein: ASSLGLLGHMNTGELF

D gene: .
V gene: TRBV7-2
CDR3 protein: ASNNRYSNQPQH

D gene: TRBD2
V gene: TRBV6-5
CDR3 protein: ASSPLRAGGTDTQY

D gene: .
V gene: TRBV7-9
CDR3 protein: ASSDGRGDIQY

D gene: TRBD2
V gene: TRBV4-2
CDR3 protein: ASSPGTSGAKNIQY

D gene: .
V gene: TRBV6-1
CDR3 protein: ASIPHGVTEAF

D gene: TRBD1
V gene: TRBV3-1
CDR3 protein: ASSQRDSDEQF

D gene: .
V gene: TRBV5-1
CDR3 protein: ASSPRGGSGTDTQY